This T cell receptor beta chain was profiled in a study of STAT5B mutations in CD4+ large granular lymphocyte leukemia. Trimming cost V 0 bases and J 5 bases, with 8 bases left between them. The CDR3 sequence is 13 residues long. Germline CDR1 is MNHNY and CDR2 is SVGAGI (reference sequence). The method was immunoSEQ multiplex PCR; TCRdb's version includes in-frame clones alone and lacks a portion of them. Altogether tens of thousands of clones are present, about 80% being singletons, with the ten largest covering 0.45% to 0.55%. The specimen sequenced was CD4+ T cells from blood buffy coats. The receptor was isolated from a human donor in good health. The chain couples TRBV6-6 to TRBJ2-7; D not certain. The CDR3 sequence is CASSYSVGNEQYF. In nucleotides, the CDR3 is TGTGCCAGCAGTTACTCGGTTGGGAACGAGCAGTACTTC.